The clone carrying this T cell receptor beta chain occurred once. The antigen is undetermined. Donors were drawn from the approximately 120-subject validation cohort, separate from the roughly 700-subject first cohort. The record originates from a study of cytomegalovirus exposure and HLA in healthy donors. Study as a whole: The use of the same platform for the 95 to 150 validation repertoires and the 550 to 700 first-cohort repertoires was reported by a later analysis.

Libraries were prepared by immunoSEQ multiplex PCR; TCRdb keeps only in-frame clonotypes and omits some of them. The sample consists of 90,000 or so clones, 85% of them appearing once. Whole-study findings and limits: According to the study, roughly 160 TCR beta chains were cytomegalovirus-associated. The tendency of first-cohort TCR clusters to co-occur in the roughly 120 validation repertoires was the finding of a later analysis.

CDR3 size: 14 residues. Germline V CDR1 and CDR2: SGHAT, FQNNGV. Trimming removed 0 bases from V and 7 bases from J, with 12 bases in between. The gene calls are TRBV11-2 and TRBJ1-1; perhaps TRBD1 as D (5 bases). The specimen was PBMCs. This receptor was taken from a man between 18 and 35 years old in good health and CMV-seropositive. The CDR3 bases are TGTGCCAGCAGCTTAGAGATAGTACAGGTTGAAGCTTTCTTT. This translates into CASSLEIVQVEAFF.